Described below is a single TCR beta chain sequence and its context. TCRdb's copy holds only in-frame clones and misses some; the assay was immunoSEQ multiplex PCR. The table shows more than 75,000 clones, with about nine tenths occurring only once. The data belong to a study of OX40 agonist ivuxolimab in advanced cancers. The specimen comprised CD4+ or CD8+ T cells sorted from blood, sampled in a trial of the OX40 agonist ivuxolimab. This sequence originates from an adult with an advanced solid tumor such as melanoma, head and neck, liver or kidney cancer.

CDR3 amino acids: CASSHGDGVGTEQFF. The CDR3 DNA reads as TGTGCCAGCAGCCACGGAGACGGGGTCGGGACAGAGCAGTTCTTC. This rearrangement joins TRBV7-2 to TRBJ2-1; D is perhaps TRBD1 (6 bases). V was pared by 5 bases and J by 10 bases, with 21 bases between. The CDR3 sequence is 15 residues long. CDR1 is SGHTA, CDR2 FQGNSA, per germline.